A single sample is the source of the 23 T cell receptor beta chains below, sequenced in a study of technical replicates of blood from a few donors (dated by TCRdb to the late 2010s). Library preparation employed the immunoSEQ multiplex PCR assay. Drawn from immuneACCESS, this table holds only the in-frame rearrangements with V and J called that TCRdb kept. Clones are partly lost; checked studies trace under half to an unresolved V gene and leave the rest unexplained. Across this sample there are 95,000 to 100,000 clones, with 90% to 97% seen only once. Roughly 0.22% of the sample goes to the ten largest clones. Sequencing was performed on T cells isolated from PBMCs. The receptors derive from a human donor in good health.

The chain uses TRBV5-4 and TRBJ2-1; 9 positions agree with TRBD2. The V and J ends lost 0 bases and 4 bases, in that order; junction bases with no gene match: 8. The CDR3 consists of 17 residues. Germline values: CDR1 SGHNT, CDR2 YYREEE (reference sequence). This CDR3 is CASSLGLAGNPYNEQFF. CDR3 in DNA: TGTGCCAGCAGCTTGGGGCTAGCGGGAAATCCTTACAATGAGCAGTTCTTC.

J is TRBJ2-7 and V is TRBV5-1; D unclear. Trimming stripped 1 base from V and 3 bases from J, with 5 bases between. Looked up from germline, CDR1 is SGHRS and CDR2 is YFSETQ. The CDR3 runs 12 residues. The chain's CDR3 is CASSLTNYEQYF. Here the CDR3 DNA reads TGCGCCAGCAGCTTGACTAACTACGAGCAGTACTTC.

The V call is TRBV7-9, the J call TRBJ2-7; D gene uncertain. V lost 5 bases to trimming and J lost 0 bases, with 14 bases between them. CDR1 and CDR2 from the germline V gene are SEHNR and FQNEAQ (reference sequence). The CDR3 is made up of 15 amino acids. The CDR3 protein is CASSPPLRSSYEQYF. CDR3 coding DNA: TGTGCCAGCAGCCCCCCTCTGAGAAGCTCCTACGAGCAGTACTTC.

This clone was found once. The V and J genes are TRBV5-1 and TRBJ2-5, with 10 bases identical to TRBD1. Germline V gene data show CDR1 as SGHRS and CDR2 as YFSETQ. This CDR3 contains 16 residues. The trim removed 3 bases at V and 4 bases at J, leaving 9 bases unmatched. CDR3: CASSSGGTGVRETQYF. The CDR3 nucleotides are TGCGCCAGCAGCTCGGGGGGGACAGGGGTAAGAGAGACCCAGTACTTC. Full variable domain (remainder filled in from reference TRBV5-1 and TRBJ2-5): KAGVTQTPRYLIKTRGQQVTLSCSPISGHRSVSWYQQTPGQGLQFLFEYFSETQRNKGNFPGRFSGRQFSNSRSEMNVSTLELGDSALYLCASSSGGTGVRETQYFGPGTRLLVL.

The rearrangement uses TRBV5-4 and TRBJ2-3; a possible D gene is TRBD2 (6 bases). This CDR3 has 15 residues. Trimming stripped 0 bases from V and 4 bases from J, with 12 bases between. Looked up from germline, CDR1 is SGHNT and CDR2 is YYREEE (reference sequence). The CDR3 protein is CASSLGNGGSDTQYF. The CDR3 DNA is TGTGCCAGCAGCTTGGGAAACGGAGGGTCAGATACGCAGTATTTT.

This clone was recorded once. The chain joins TRBV5-4 to TRBJ2-1, with TRBD2 as a possible D gene (5 bases). Trimming shortened V by 2 bases and J by 0 bases, and 9 bases separated the two germline ends. The CDR3 is 15 residues long. CDR1 and CDR2 (germline): SGHNT, YYREEE (reference sequence). The chain's CDR3 is CASSLPGSSYNEQFF. In DNA, the CDR3 is TGTGCCAGCAGCTTACCGGGGAGCTCCTACAATGAGCAGTTCTTC.

The chain employs TRBV5-5 and TRBJ2-7; D might be TRBD1 (5 bases). In germline, CDR1 is SGHKS, CDR2 YYEKEE (reference sequence). The CDR3 extends over 13 amino acids. V was trimmed by 4 bases and J by 3 bases, leaving 11 bases between them. This CDR3 reads CASSPLDSYEQYF. CDR3 nucleotide sequence: TGTGCCAGCAGCCCCCTAGACAGCTACGAGCAGTACTTC. Full variable domain (remainder filled in from reference TRBV5-5 and TRBJ2-7): DAGVTQSPTHLIKTRGQQVTLRCSPISGHKSVSWYQQVLGQGPQFIFQYYEKEERGRGNFPDRFSARQFPNYSSELNVNALLLGDSALYLCASSPLDSYEQYFGPGTRLTVT.

The J gene is TRBJ2-5, the V gene TRBV9; 8 bases line up with TRBD2. The CDR3 loop spans 16 amino acids. Losses at the gene ends were 3 bases for V and 1 base for J; bases not matched to a gene: 8. Germline CDR1 and CDR2: SGDLS and YYNGEE. The CDR3 here is CASSGGTGGPQETQYF. The CDR3 coding sequence is TGTGCCAGCAGCGGTGGAACGGGAGGGCCCCAAGAGACCCAGTACTTC.

This chain connects TRBV28 to TRBJ2-7; 11 bases match TRBD1. The CDR3 covers 13 residues. Germline CDR1 and CDR2: MDHEN and SYDVKM. Germline trimming cut 8 bases from V and 6 bases from J; bases unmatched to any gene: 6. The CDR3 reads CASLRDRGSEQYF. The CDR3 DNA reads as TGTGCCAGCTTACGGGACAGGGGGTCCGAGCAGTACTTC.

The V gene is TRBV29-1, the J gene TRBJ2-1, with D possibly TRBD2 on 6 matching bases. The CDR3 runs to 16 residues. Trimming took 5 bases from V and 3 from J, leaving 20 bases between them. Looked up from germline, CDR1 is SQVTM and CDR2 is ANQGSEA. The CDR3 region is CSVSGVGGSGYNEQFF. The CDR3 DNA follows: TGCAGCGTTTCTGGGGTGGGGGGATCGGGCTACAATGAGCAGTTCTTC.

This chain uses TRBV9 with TRBJ2-3; 8 nucleotides line up with TRBD2. V gave up 3 bases and J gave up 1 base; unmatched junction bases: 4. Per germline, CDR1 SGDLS and CDR2 YYNGEE. The CDR3 is 15 amino acids. CDR3 nucleotide sequence: TGTGCCAGCAGCGGGACTAGCAGTCGCACAGATACGCAGTATTTT. This codes for CASSGTSSRTDTQYF.

V usage is TRBV28 and J usage is TRBJ2-7; possibly TRBD1 for D (5 bases). Trimming took off 7 bases at V and 2 bases at J, with 9 bases between the two ends. Germline assignment: CDR1 MDHEN and CDR2 SYDVKM. This CDR3 contains 12 residues. DNA for the CDR3: TGTGCCAGCACGGACATCCCCTACGAGCAGTACTTC. It specifies CASTDIPYEQYF.

The chain employs TRBV7-9 and TRBJ1-3, with TRBD1 as a possible D gene (6 bases). The CDR3 length is 15 residues. CDR1 is SEHNR and CDR2 is FQNEAQ in the germline V gene (reference sequence). V lost 5 bases to trimming and J lost 4 bases, with 15 bases between them. As DNA, the CDR3 is TGTGCCAGCAGCCCAGCAGGGGCTGGAGGAAACACCATATATTTT. Its translation: CASSPAGAGGNTIYF. Drawing the rest from reference TRBV7-9 and TRBJ1-3, the complete variable domain is DTGVSQNPRHKITKRGQNVTFRCDPISEHNRLYWYRQTLGQGPEFLTYFQNEAQLEKSRLLSDRFSAERPKGSFSTLEIQRTEQGDSAMYLCASSPAGAGGNTIYFGEGSWLTVV.

This chain connects TRBV6-1 to TRBJ2-7, with 8 bases lining up with TRBD1. CDR3 length: 11 amino acids. Unmatched junction bases numbered 0, after V lost 8 bases and J lost 3 bases. Germline V lookup: CDR1 MNHNS, CDR2 SASEGT. In DNA, the CDR3 is TGTGCCAGCGACAGGGGCTACGAGCAGTACTTC. It codes for CASDRGYEQYF.

The genes are TRBV21-1 and TRBJ1-1; the table's D call, TRBD1, has no DNA check behind it. TRBV21-1 is classified as a pseudogene. The CDR3 spans 14 residues. The DNA for the CDR3 is TGTGCCAGCAGCACTCACAGGGGGCCAACTGAAGCTTTCTTT. Encoded protein: CASSTHRGPTEAFF.

The CDR3 sequence: CASSEFLGGEQFF. The CDR3 coding sequence is TGTGCCAGCAGTGAATTTTTGGGGGGGGAGCAGTTCTTC. The genes are TRBV25-1 and TRBJ2-1, with 7 bases that match TRBD2. V gave up 1 base and J gave up 10 bases; unmatched junction bases: 4. The CDR3 runs 13 residues. Germline CDR1 and CDR2: MGHDK and SYGVNS.

The genes are TRBV19 and TRBJ2-4, with a possible D match to TRBD1 (7 bases). V dropped 3 bases and J dropped 6 bases, with 18 bases sitting between them. The CDR3 is 16 amino acids. Germline CDR1 LNHDA, CDR2 SQIVND (reference sequence). CDR3 coding DNA: TGTGCCAGTAGTATCATGGCCCGACAGGGAGGAAACATTCAGTACTTC. This encodes CASSIMARQGGNIQYF.

This clone was found many times. CDR3 DNA: TGTGCCAGCAGCCAATCGGCGGGGGGCAGGGGTGAAGCTTTCTTT. This sequence encodes CASSQSAGGRGEAFF. This chain connects TRBV7-3 to TRBJ1-1; the D gene is possibly TRBD1 (6 bases). The CDR3 length is 15 residues. V was shortened by 5 bases and J by 7 bases, with 20 bases between the two germline ends. The germline gives CDR1 SGHTA, CDR2 FQGTGA. The complete variable domain, with remaining parts taken from reference TRBV7-3 and TRBJ1-1, reads GAGVSQTPSNKVTEKGKYVELRCDPISGHTALYWYRQSLGQGPEFLIYFQGTGAADDSGLPNDRFFAVRPEGSVSTLKIQRTERGDSAVYLCASSQSAGGRGEAFFGQGTRLTVV.

CDR3 sequence reads: CASSLVSRGGTEAFF. In nucleotides, the CDR3 is TGCGCCAGCAGCTTGGTGTCTCGTGGAGGCACTGAAGCTTTCTTT. The V and J genes are TRBV5-1 and TRBJ1-1, with D uncertain. The CDR3 totals 15 residues. V shed 0 bases and J shed 4 bases, with 13 bases lying between them. Germline V lookup: CDR1 SGHRS, CDR2 YFSETQ.

The J gene is TRBJ1-4, the V gene TRBV5-1, with TRBD1 as a possible D gene (5 bases). V lost 6 bases, J lost 5 bases, and 11 bases lay in between. CDR3 length equals 13 residues. Germline loops: CDR1 SGHRS, CDR2 YFSETQ. The CDR3: CASTTDPNEKLFF. The CDR3, as DNA: TGCGCCAGCACGACAGACCCAAATGAAAAACTGTTTTTT.

A note on this clone: The junction and the germline gene differ at one end; a read error may be behind it. This chain links TRBV9 with TRBJ1-2; 8 bases match TRBD1. The germline CDR1 and CDR2 sequences are SGDLS and YYNGEE. The CDR3 spans 16 residues. Written as DNA, the CDR3 is TGTGCCAGCACCGTAGATGGACAGGGAAATAACTATGGCTACACCTTC. Encoded protein: CASTVDGQGNNYGYTF.

The rearrangement uses TRBV5-8 and TRBJ2-7; D might be TRBD1 (6 bases). V was clipped by 0 bases and J by 0 bases, with 7 bases between them. Germline lookup yields CDR1 SGHTS and CDR2 YDEGEE. This CDR3 spans 14 amino acids. Written as DNA, the CDR3 is TGTGCCAGCAGCTTGGGGACAGACTCCTACGAGCAGTACTTC. Encoded protein: CASSLGTDSYEQYF. Full variable domain (rest looked up from reference TRBV5-8 and TRBJ2-7): EAGVTQSPTHLIKTRGQQATLRCSPISGHTSVYWYQQALGLGLQFLLWYDEGEERNRGNFPPRFSGRQFPNYSSELNVNALELEDSALYLCASSLGTDSYEQYFGPGTRLTVT.

The rearrangement links TRBV27 to TRBJ2-1; D unresolved. CDR1 is MNHEY and CDR2 is SMNVEV in the germline V gene (reference sequence). Between the trimmed V and J ends, which lost 0 bases and 6 bases, there was a span of 6 bases. CDR3 length equals 13 residues. This CDR3 reads CASSLSQRNEQFF. The CDR3 DNA sequence: TGTGCCAGCAGTTTATCACAACGCAATGAGCAGTTCTTC.